The 31 T cell receptor beta chains presented below share a single source sample, sequenced in a study of cytomegalovirus exposure and HLA in healthy donors. Method: immunoSEQ multiplex PCR; TCRdb's copy keeps in-frame clones and lacks some. The sample comprises 200,000 or so clones, approximately 84% of which are singletons, and less than 8.5% rests with the top ten. The sample consisted of PBMCs. Receptors originate from a young man in good health and CMV-seropositive.

The chain is built from TRBV19 and TRBJ2-3, with 9 bases aligning to TRBD2. V dropped 4 bases and J dropped 3; count of bases not matched to a gene: 5. The CDR3 extends over 15 amino acids. Germline loops: CDR1 LNHDA, CDR2 SQIVND (reference sequence). This CDR3 is CASSRSSGETDTQYF. CDR3 nucleotide sequence: TGTGCCAGTAGTAGATCTAGCGGGGAAACAGATACGCAGTATTTT.

This clone was observed a handful of times. The CDR3 nucleotides read TGCGCCAGCAGTTCCGGACTAGCGGGAATCGGCGAGCAGTACTTC. It codes for CASSSGLAGIGEQYF. The chain links TRBV4-1 to TRBJ2-7; 12 nucleotides match TRBD2. Germline CDR1 MGHRA, CDR2 YSYEKL. The ends lost 6 bases at V and 6 bases at J; junction bases unmatched: 9. CDR3 length: 15 amino acids.

The rearrangement links TRBV11-2 to TRBJ1-5; 8 bases fit TRBD1. This CDR3 is 16 amino acids long. J lost 6 bases, V lost 1 base, and 8 bases had no gene match. Looked up from germline, CDR1 is SGHAT and CDR2 is FQNNGV. Here the CDR3 DNA reads TGTGCCAGCAGCTTAGGAGGACAGGGAGTGGGTCAGCCCCAGCATTTT. Amino acid sequence: CASSLGGQGVGQPQHF. Full variable domain (rest looked up from reference TRBV11-2 and TRBJ1-5): EAGVAQSPRYKIIEKRQSVAFWCNPISGHATLYWYQQILGQGPKLLIQFQNNGVVDDSQLPKDRFSAERLKGVDSTLKIQPAKLEDSAVYLCASSLGGQGVGQPQHFGDGTRLSIL.

V is TRBV6-1 and J is TRBJ1-2; no firm D call. Trimming removed 1 base at V and 8 bases at J, with 5 bases between. CDR3 length: 11 amino acids. Per the germline V gene, CDR1 is MNHNS and CDR2 is SASEGT. The CDR3 reads CASSEGAGYTF. The CDR3 region has the DNA TGTGCCAGCAGTGAAGGGGCGGGCTACACCTTC.

The V call is TRBV28, the J call TRBJ1-5; D perhaps matches TRBD1 (5 bases). V gave up 6 bases and J gave up 10 bases, with 25 bases separating them. The CDR3 is made up of 16 amino acids. Germline V lookup: CDR1 MDHEN, CDR2 SYDVKM. The CDR3 region has the DNA TGTGCCAGCAGCAGAAGCGGGGCCGAGACAGCCCAACCCCAGCATTTT. Its translation: CASSRSGAETAQPQHF.

The CDR3 sequence is CASSLRLVGDTQYF. The CDR3 region has the DNA TGTGCCAGCAGCTTAAGGCTAGTTGGAGATACGCAGTATTTT. This chain links TRBV7-3 with TRBJ2-3, with D uncertain. The germline V gene has CDR1 SGHTA and CDR2 FQGTGA. V gave up 1 base and J gave up 5 bases, with 10 bases separating them. The length of the CDR3 is 14 residues. The entire variable domain, with the rest obtained from reference TRBV7-3 and TRBJ2-3, is as follows: GAGVSQTPSNKVTEKGKYVELRCDPISGHTALYWYRQSLGQGPEFLIYFQGTGAADDSGLPNDRFFAVRPEGSVSTLKIQRTERGDSAVYLCASSLRLVGDTQYFGPGTRLTVL.

The chain links TRBV19 to TRBJ1-1; D ambiguous. The V end was cut by 1 base, the J end by 0 bases, with 6 bases between. Germline CDR1 LNHDA, CDR2 SQIVND (reference sequence). The CDR3 is made up of 14 amino acids. CDR3 residues: CASSIVSVNTEAFF. DNA of the CDR3: TGTGCCAGTAGTATAGTTTCGGTGAACACTGAAGCTTTCTTT.

This chain links TRBV27 with TRBJ1-2, with D uncertain. Germline CDR1 reads MNHEY; CDR2 reads SMNVEV (reference sequence). The CDR3 has 13 residues. Trimming took 7 bases from V and 1 from J, leaving 10 bases between them. CDR3: CASTGTLNYGYTF. The CDR3 DNA reads TGTGCCAGCACCGGTACCCTTAACTATGGCTACACCTTC.

The chain joins TRBV15 to TRBJ1-2; D gene unclear. V lost 9 bases, J lost 0 bases, and 11 bases lay in between. This CDR3 is 13 amino acids long. The germline CDR1 and CDR2 sequences are LNHNV and YYDKDF (reference sequence). This CDR3 is CATRESSNYGYTF. In nucleotides, the CDR3 is TGTGCCACACGGGAGAGCTCTAACTATGGCTACACCTTC. Variable domain in full (rest from reference TRBV15 and TRBJ1-2): DAMVIQNPRYQVTQFGKPVTLSCSQTLNHNVMYWYQQKSSQAPKLLFHYYDKDFNNEADTPDNFQSRRPNTSFCFLDIRSPGLGDTAMYLCATRESSNYGYTFGSGTRLTVV.

The chain is built from TRBV9 and TRBJ2-1, with D possibly TRBD2 on 5 matching bases. V was pared by 3 bases and J by 7 bases, with 17 bases between. In germline, CDR1 is SGDLS, CDR2 YYNGEE. This CDR3 is 15 amino acids long. The chain's CDR3 is CASSATGLAGNEQFF. The CDR3 bases are TGTGCCAGCAGCGCGACTGGACTGGCGGGTAATGAGCAGTTCTTC.

The chain links TRBV9 to TRBJ2-1; perhaps TRBD2 as D (5 bases). Germline V CDR1 and CDR2: SGDLS, YYNGEE. The CDR3 runs to 14 residues. The V end lost 2 bases, the J end lost 7 bases, and 13 bases lay between the germline ends. In DNA, the CDR3 is TGTGCCAGCAGCGTTCGGACTCACGCAAATGAGCAGTTCTTC. Its protein is CASSVRTHANEQFF.

V gene TRBV7-2 combines with J gene TRBJ2-2, with D possibly matching TRBD2 (5 bases). The CDR3 contains 15 residues. The germline V gene has CDR1 SGHTA and CDR2 FQGNSA. Trimming left V 2 bases short and J 6 bases short, with 13 bases between. The DNA of the CDR3 is TGTGCCAGCAGCTTAATTACTAGTTACCCCGGGGAGCTGTTTTTT. It specifies CASSLITSYPGELFF.

This chain joins TRBV23-1 and TRBJ2-7; TRBD2 aligns across 9 bases. TRBV23-1 is sorted into the ORF group, with uncertain function. The CDR3 sequence is 15 residues long. The V and J ends lost 7 bases and 9 bases, in that order; junction bases with no gene match: 16. As DNA, the CDR3 is TGCGCCAGCACCCCCCCTATTGCGGGAGGGCCCGGGCAGTACTTC. As protein: CASTPPIAGGPGQYF.

CDR3 loop: CASSVGPGQGNYGYTF. As DNA, the CDR3 is TGTGCCAGCAGCGTGGGCCCGGGACAGGGGAACTATGGCTACACCTTC. V and J are TRBV9 and TRBJ1-2, with TRBD1 matching over 10 bases. The CDR3 runs 16 residues. Germline values: CDR1 SGDLS, CDR2 YYNGEE. With V trimmed by 2 bases and J by 2 bases, 6 bases remained unmatched.

The genes are TRBV4-1 and TRBJ2-5; 7 bases are a match to TRBD2. The length of the CDR3 is 14 residues. V dropped 1 base and J dropped 4; count of bases not matched to a gene: 3. Germline lookup yields CDR1 MGHRA and CDR2 YSYEKL. CDR3 coding DNA: TGCGCCAGCAGCCAAGGATCTAGCGGAGAGACCCAGTACTTC. It codes for CASSQGSSGETQYF.

The genes are TRBV30 and TRBJ2-3; 9 bases line up with TRBD1. Trimming took 7 bases from V and 2 from J; bases not matched to a gene: 7. CDR3 length: 14 residues. Germline-derived CDR1 and CDR2 are GTSNPN and SVGIG (reference sequence). The CDR3 nucleotides read TGTGCCTTTCTCCGGGACAGGGCCACAGATACGCAGTATTTT. Residues: CAFLRDRATDTQYF.

The genes are TRBV7-2 and TRBJ2-2; TRBD2 agrees at 12 bases. Germline assignment: CDR1 SGHTA and CDR2 FQGNSA. The CDR3 extends over 16 amino acids. The V and J ends lost 5 bases and 4 bases, in that order; junction bases with no gene match: 5. The CDR3, as DNA: TGTGCCAGCAGCCCGACTAGCGGGAGAGGCACCGGGGAGCTGTTTTTT. Translation: CASSPTSGRGTGELFF.

This clone was seen only once. CDR3: CASSLADRDRGFDEQFF. CDR3 bases: TGTGCCAGCAGCTTGGCTGATCGGGACAGGGGGTTCGATGAGCAGTTCTTC. V usage is TRBV5-6 and J usage is TRBJ2-1; 11 bases agree with TRBD1. CDR1 SGHDT and CDR2 YYEEEE come from the germline V gene. CDR3 size: 17 residues. The trim removed 0 bases at V and 8 bases at J, leaving 10 bases unmatched.

The gene calls are TRBV5-6 and TRBJ1-2; 12 bases align to TRBD1. The ends lost 0 bases at V and 8 bases at J; junction bases unmatched: 8. Germline CDR1 reads SGHDT; CDR2 reads YYEEEE. The CDR3 loop spans 16 amino acids. The CDR3 coding sequence is TGTGCCAGCAGCTTGGGTTCCGGGACAGGGGGCTCCGGCTACACCTTC. Protein: CASSLGSGTGGSGYTF.

The rearrangement uses TRBV27 and TRBJ1-5, with 12 bases fitting TRBD1. V was clipped by 10 bases and J by 1 base; unmatched bases: 8. Germline V gene data show CDR1 as MNHEY and CDR2 as SMNVEV (reference sequence). This CDR3 has 16 residues. DNA of the CDR3: TGTGCCACCGGGACAGGGGGCTCGTTAAGCAATCAGCCCCAGCATTTT. Translating gives CATGTGGSLSNQPQHF.

V and J are TRBV11-2 and TRBJ1-2; 8 bases align to TRBD1. CDR1 is SGHAT, CDR2 FQNNGV, per germline. The CDR3 has 12 amino acids. V gave up 6 bases and J gave up 4 bases; unmatched junction bases: 1. CDR3 bases: TGTGCCAGCAGGGACAGGGCCTATGGCTACACCTTC. This encodes CASRDRAYGYTF.

This clone has only one observation. This chain links TRBV29-1 with TRBJ1-1; a possible D gene is TRBD1 (5 bases). Deletions cut 8 bases from V and 1 base from J, with 11 bases between. This CDR3 has 12 residues. Germline assignment: CDR1 SQVTM and CDR2 ANQGSEA. The DNA for the CDR3 is TGCAGCTCCCTGACAGCGAACACTGAAGCTTTCTTT. Encoded protein: CSSLTANTEAFF.

The V call is TRBV25-1, the J call TRBJ2-2; the D is unclear. The CDR3 sequence is 13 residues long. The V and J ends lost 4 bases and 5 bases respectively, with 8 bases between them. Germline loops: CDR1 MGHDK, CDR2 SYGVNS. CDR3 sequence reads: CASSGPTTGELFF. The CDR3 DNA is TGTGCCAGCAGTGGTCCGACTACCGGGGAGCTGTTTTTT.

The chain has TRBV7-8 and TRBJ2-5; 7 bases match TRBD2. V shed 1 base and J 5 bases; nucleotides not matched to a gene: 7. Per germline, CDR1 SGHVS and CDR2 FQNEAQ. CDR3 size: 15 residues. Here the CDR3 reads CASSLDTGGGETQYF. In DNA, the CDR3 is TGTGCCAGCAGCTTAGACACGGGAGGCGGGGAGACCCAGTACTTC.

The chain couples TRBV6-4 to TRBJ2-1, with D possibly TRBD2 on 5 matching bases. The length of the CDR3 is 14 residues. Trimming shortened V by 0 bases and J by 6 bases, and 9 bases separated the two germline ends. CDR1 is MRHNA and CDR2 is SNTAGT in the germline V gene. This CDR3 is CASSDSASSNEQFF. In DNA form, the CDR3 reads TGTGCCAGCAGTGACTCGGCTAGCTCCAATGAGCAGTTCTTC.

The chain links TRBV6-1 to TRBJ1-2; perhaps TRBD1 as D (5 bases). Trimming shortened V by 6 bases and J by 8 bases, and 10 bases separated the two germline ends. CDR3 length equals 11 residues. Germline CDR1 and CDR2: MNHNS and SASEGT. CDR3 amino acids: CASRLQGGYTF. CDR3 bases: TGTGCCAGCAGACTCCAGGGAGGCTACACCTTC.

The gene calls are TRBV7-2 and TRBJ1-2, with a possible D match to TRBD1 (5 bases). The germline V and J ends were trimmed by 6 bases and 6 bases, with 23 bases remaining between them. Germline V gene sequence: CDR1 SGHTA, CDR2 FQGNSA. The CDR3 contains 16 residues. The CDR3 region is CASSRITSGKGDGYTF. CDR3 coding DNA: TGTGCCAGCAGTCGTATCACGTCAGGGAAAGGGGATGGCTACACCTTC.

The chain couples TRBV9 to TRBJ2-3; D may be TRBD2 (6 bases). The V end lost 3 bases, the J end lost 4 bases, and 15 bases lay between the germline ends. The length of the CDR3 is 15 residues. CDR1 is SGDLS, CDR2 YYNGEE, per germline. The CDR3 loop is CASSAEGRSADTQYF. The CDR3, as DNA: TGTGCCAGCAGCGCGGAGGGCCGGTCGGCAGATACGCAGTATTTT.

The gene calls are TRBV7-8 and TRBJ2-3; D gene ambiguous. CDR1 is SGHVS, CDR2 FQNEAQ, per germline. The CDR3 is made up of 11 amino acids. Trimming cost V 8 bases and J 6 bases, with 9 bases left between them. The CDR3, as DNA: TGTGCCAGCGCCGCGCGGGATACGCAGTATTTT. Translation: CASAARDTQYF. The full variable domain, its missing parts supplied by reference TRBV7-8 and TRBJ2-3, is GAGVSQSPRYKVAKRGQDVALRCDPISGHVSLFWYQQALGQGPEFLTYFQNEAQLDKSGLPSDRFFAERPEGSVSTLKIQRTQQEDSAVYLCASAARDTQYFGPGTRLTVL.

The chain is built from TRBV7-2 and TRBJ2-1; 9 positions agree with TRBD2. Germline CDR1 SGHTA, CDR2 FQGNSA. CDR3 length: 15 amino acids. The ends lost 5 bases at V and 1 base at J; junction bases unmatched: 3. The CDR3 reads CASSRLAGSYNEQFF. DNA of the CDR3: TGTGCCAGCAGCCGCCTAGCGGGATCCTACAATGAGCAGTTCTTC.

This chain links TRBV2 with TRBJ2-2; 10 bases are a match to TRBD2. Per germline, CDR1 SNHLY and CDR2 FYNNEI. V lost 7 bases and J lost 5; bases outside the gene matches: 7. CDR3 length: 15 residues. In DNA form, the CDR3 reads TGTGCCAGCAAACAGCGGGAGGGCCCGACCGGGGAGCTGTTTTTT. Amino acids: CASKQREGPTGELFF.